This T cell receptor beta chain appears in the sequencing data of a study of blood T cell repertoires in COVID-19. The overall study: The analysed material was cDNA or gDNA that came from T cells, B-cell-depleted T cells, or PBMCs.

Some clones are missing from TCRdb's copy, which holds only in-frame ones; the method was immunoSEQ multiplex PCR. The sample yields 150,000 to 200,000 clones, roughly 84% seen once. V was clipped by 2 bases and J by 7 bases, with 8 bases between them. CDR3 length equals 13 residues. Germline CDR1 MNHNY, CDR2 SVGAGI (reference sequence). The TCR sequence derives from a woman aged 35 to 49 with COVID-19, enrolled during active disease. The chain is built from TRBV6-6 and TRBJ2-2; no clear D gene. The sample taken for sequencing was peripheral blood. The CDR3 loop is CASSYRSIGELFF. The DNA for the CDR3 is TGTGCCAGCAGTTACCGGAGTATCGGGGAGCTGTTTTTT.